These T cell receptor beta chains were read from a single sample in a study of glioma-infiltrating T cells after dendritic cell vaccination. The protocol was immunoSEQ multiplex PCR, while the TCRdb copy is restricted to in-frame clones and leaves out a portion. Of 55,000 to 75,000 clones in the sample, 65% to 90% were seen once. The source material was blood, sampled before dendritic cell vaccination. The receptors were gathered from a human donor with glioblastoma. Each CDR3 is given with its conserved first and last residue.

TRBV30 | CALSALRTDTQYF
TRBV6-1 | CASSEGAGNYGYTF
TRBV29-1 | CSVQDSNQPQHF
TRBV14 | CASSFGSPSYEQYF
TRBV6-5 | CASSKGTVRNSPLHF
TRBV6-6 | CASSLPTGYYGYTF
TRBV30 | CAWSVNEGYTF
TRBV5-1 | CASSLTRGEYEQYF
TRBV6-4 | CASKESSGGSDTQYF
TRBV5-1 | CASSLATGEETQYF